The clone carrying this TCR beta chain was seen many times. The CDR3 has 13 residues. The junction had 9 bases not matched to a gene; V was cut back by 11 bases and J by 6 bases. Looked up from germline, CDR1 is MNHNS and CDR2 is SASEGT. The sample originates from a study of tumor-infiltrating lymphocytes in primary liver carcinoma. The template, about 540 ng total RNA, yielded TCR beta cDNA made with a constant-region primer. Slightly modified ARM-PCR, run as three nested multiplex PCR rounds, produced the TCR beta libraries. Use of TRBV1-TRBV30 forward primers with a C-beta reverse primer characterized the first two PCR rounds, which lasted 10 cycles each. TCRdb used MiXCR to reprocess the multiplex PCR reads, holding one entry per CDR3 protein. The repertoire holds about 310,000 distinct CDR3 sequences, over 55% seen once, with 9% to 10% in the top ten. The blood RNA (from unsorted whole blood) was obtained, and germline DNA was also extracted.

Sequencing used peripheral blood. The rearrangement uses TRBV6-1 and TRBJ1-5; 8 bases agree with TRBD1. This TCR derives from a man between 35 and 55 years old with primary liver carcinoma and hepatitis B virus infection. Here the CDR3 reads CASQGAGGQPQHF. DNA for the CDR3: TGTGCCTCCCAGGGGGCGGGAGGTCAGCCCCAGCATTTT.